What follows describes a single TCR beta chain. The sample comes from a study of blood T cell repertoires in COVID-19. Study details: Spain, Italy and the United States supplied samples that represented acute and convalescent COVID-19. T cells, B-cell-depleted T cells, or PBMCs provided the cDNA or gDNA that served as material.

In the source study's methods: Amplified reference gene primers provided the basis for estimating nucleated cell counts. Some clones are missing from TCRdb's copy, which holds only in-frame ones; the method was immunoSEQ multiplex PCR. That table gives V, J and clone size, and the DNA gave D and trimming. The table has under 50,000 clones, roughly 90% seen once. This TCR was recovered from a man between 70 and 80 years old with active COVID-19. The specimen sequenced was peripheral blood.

Here the CDR3 DNA reads TGTGCCAGCAGTCCTAACCCGGGACAGGAACTATCTGGGGCCAACGTCCTGACTTTC. Residues: CASSPNPGQELSGANVLTF. V is TRBV6-6 and J is TRBJ2-6; 8 bases line up with TRBD1. With V trimmed by 5 bases and J by 1 base, 13 bases remained unmatched. From germline, CDR1 is MNHNY and CDR2 SVGAGI (reference sequence). The CDR3 is 19 residues long.